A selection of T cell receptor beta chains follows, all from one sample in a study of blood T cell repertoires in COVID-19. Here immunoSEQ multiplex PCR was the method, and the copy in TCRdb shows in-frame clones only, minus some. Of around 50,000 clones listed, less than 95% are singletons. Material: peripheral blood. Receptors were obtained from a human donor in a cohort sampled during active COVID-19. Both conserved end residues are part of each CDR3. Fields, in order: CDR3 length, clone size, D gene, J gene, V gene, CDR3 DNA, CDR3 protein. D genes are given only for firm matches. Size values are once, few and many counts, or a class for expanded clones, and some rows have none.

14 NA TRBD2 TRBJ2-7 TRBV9 TGTGCCAGCAGCTCTTTGGGAGGGCCCGAGGAGCAGTACTTC CASSSLGGPEEQYF
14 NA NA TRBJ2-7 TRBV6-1 TGTGCCAGCAGTGAAGCAGGCAGGGCGGACGAGCAGTACTTC CASSEAGRADEQYF
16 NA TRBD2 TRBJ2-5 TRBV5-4 TGTGCCAGCAGCTTGGCCGCAGCGGGAGGGCGAGAGACCCAGTACTTC CASSLAAAGGRETQYF
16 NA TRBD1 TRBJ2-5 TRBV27 TGTGCCAGCAGTTTGTACTCCGGACAGGGGTTAGAGACCCAGTACTTC CASSLYSGQGLETQYF
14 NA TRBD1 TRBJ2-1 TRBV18 TGTGCCAGCTCACCGGGACAGTCCTACAATGAGCAGTTCTTC CASSPGQSYNEQFF
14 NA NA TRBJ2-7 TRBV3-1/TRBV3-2 TGTGCCAGCAGCCAAGCCGGGACAAAATACGAGCAGTACTTC CASSQAGTKYEQYF
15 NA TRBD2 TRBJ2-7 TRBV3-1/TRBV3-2 TGTGCCAGCAGCCAAGATATGAATAGCGGGAGGGCTGAGTACTTC CASSQDMNSGRAEYF
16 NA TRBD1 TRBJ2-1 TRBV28 TGTGCCAGCAGCCTCCCCGGGACAGGGGGCTGGGATGAGCAGTTCTTC CASSLPGTGGWDEQFF
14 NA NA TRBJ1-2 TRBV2 TGTGCCAGCACCGACTCCCCTGGTCATTTTGGCTACACCTTC CASTDSPGHFGYTF
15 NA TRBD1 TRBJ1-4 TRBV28 TGTGCCAGCAGTTCAGGAGGGACAGGGGGAGAAAAACTGTTTTTT CASSSGGTGGEKLFF
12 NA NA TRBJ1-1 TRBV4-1 TGCGCCAGCAGCCACCCTCGGGCTGAAGCTTTCTTT CASSHPRAEAFF
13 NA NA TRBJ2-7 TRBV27 TGTGCCAACACCCCGGGGACAACCTACGAGCAGTACTTC CANTPGTTYEQYF
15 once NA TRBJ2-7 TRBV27 TGTGCCAGCAGAAGCTTGAGGGTTGGCTCCTACGAGCAGTACTTC CASRSLRVGSYEQYF
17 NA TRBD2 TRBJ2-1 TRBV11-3 TGTGCCAGCAGCCCCCGCGCGAGAGGCGGGAGTTGGGATGAGCAGTTCTTC CASSPRARGGSWDEQFF
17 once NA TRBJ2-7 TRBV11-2 TGTGCCAGCAGCCTACGGCCCCAGGACACCACTAACTACGAGCAGTACTTC CASSLRPQDTTNYEQYF
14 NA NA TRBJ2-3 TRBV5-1 TGCGCCAGCAGCTTGGGGACAGAGATGGATACGCAGTATTTT CASSLGTEMDTQYF
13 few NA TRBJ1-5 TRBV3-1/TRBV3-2 TGTGCCAGCAGCAGCGGGATTAATCAGCCCCAGCATTTT CASSSGINQPQHF
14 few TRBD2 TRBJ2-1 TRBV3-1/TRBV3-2 TGTGCCAGCAGCCCGCGGACTAGCGTCTATGAGCAGTTCTTC CASSPRTSVYEQFF
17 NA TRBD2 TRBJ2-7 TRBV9 TGTGCCAGCAGCGTAGGTCTAGCGGGAGTTGGTGGCTACGAGCAGTACTTC CASSVGLAGVGGYEQYF
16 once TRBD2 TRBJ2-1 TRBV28 TGTGCCAGCAGTTTCGGACTAGCAGTTACCTACAATGAGCAGTTCTTC CASSFGLAVTYNEQFF
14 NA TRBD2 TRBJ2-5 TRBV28 TGTGCCAGCAGATTAGCGGGAGTTTTAGAGACCCAGTACTTC CASRLAGVLETQYF
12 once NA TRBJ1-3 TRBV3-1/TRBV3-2 TGTGCTGCGGGAGTCTCTGGAAACACCATATATTTT CAAGVSGNTIYF
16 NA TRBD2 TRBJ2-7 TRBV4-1 TGCGCCAGCAGCCAAGTCCCTAGCGGGGATTCCTACGAGCAGTACTTC CASSQVPSGDSYEQYF
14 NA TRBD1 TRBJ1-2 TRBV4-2 TGTGCCAGCAGCACGGTCCAGGGGGACTATGGCTACACCTTC CASSTVQGDYGYTF
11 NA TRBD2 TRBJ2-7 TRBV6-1 TGTGCCAGCAGTGAGGCGGGGGGGCCGTACTTC CASSEAGGPYF
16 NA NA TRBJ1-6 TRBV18 TGTGCCAGCTCACCGAGAGGGGGGGATCTCACCTCACCCCTCCACTTT CASSPRGGDLTSPLHF
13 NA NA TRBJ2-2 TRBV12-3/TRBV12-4 TGTGCCAGCAGTTTAGCCCTGACCGGGGAGCTGTTTTTT CASSLALTGELFF
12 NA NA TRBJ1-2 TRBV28 TGTGCCAGCAGTTCCCGCGACAATGGCTACACCTTC CASSSRDNGYTF
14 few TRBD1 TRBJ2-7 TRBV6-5 TGTGCCAGCATGGGGACAGGGTCGAGCTACGAGCAGTACTTC CASMGTGSSYEQYF
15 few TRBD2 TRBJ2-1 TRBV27 TGTGCCAGCAGTACGCCGGGACTAGCGGGCCGAAAGCAGTTCTTC CASSTPGLAGRKQFF
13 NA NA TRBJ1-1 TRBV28 TGTGCCAGCTGTCCTAGGGGAAACACTGAAGCTTTCTTT CASCPRGNTEAFF
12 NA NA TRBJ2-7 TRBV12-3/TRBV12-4 TGTGCCAGCAGTATGGGGGGCTACGAGCAGTACTTC CASSMGGYEQYF